This T cell receptor beta chain was sequenced during a study of blood T cell repertoires in COVID-19. Methods used by the authors: Using reference gene primer amplification, nucleated cell counts were estimated. TCRdb's copy holds only in-frame clones and misses some; the assay was immunoSEQ multiplex PCR. For V, J and clone size, that table is used; D and trimming come from the DNA. This table has around 270,000 clones, over 75% appearing once. The V end lost 2 bases, the J end lost 4 bases, and 13 bases lay between the germline ends. This CDR3 is 15 amino acids long. CDR1 and CDR2 (germline): SGHDT, YYEEEE.

Sequencing input: peripheral blood. The clonotype originates from a human donor with COVID-19, enrolled during active disease. The donor label of this sample is uncertain. The chain employs TRBV5-6 and TRBJ1-3; perhaps TRBD1 as D (6 bases). The CDR3 coding sequence is TGTGCCAGCAGCTTTCCAGGGGTAGGCGGAAACACCATATATTTT. Encoded protein: CASSFPGVGGNTIYF.